This TCR beta chain was sequenced in a study of human T cells and chemical hapten exposure. One entry per CDR3 protein, called by TCRdb with MiXCR from the RACE reads. The data hold some 71,000 distinct CDR3 sequences, with about 9.4% observed a single time. The junction had 4 bases not matched to a gene; V was cut back by 6 bases and J by 1 base. The CDR3 extends over 14 amino acids. Germline CDR1 is KGHSH and CDR2 is LQKENI. This sample's time point: patch test 2, 6 weeks after DPC sensitization. Treatment in this sample: therapeutic diphenylcyclopropenone sensitization with weekly scalp DPC. Sample donors consisted of patients with alopecia, aged 18 to 70 years, who were suitable for DPC.

Specimen: whole blood, collected in connection with sensitization to the hapten diphenylcyclopropenone (DPC). This chain links TRBV18 with TRBJ1-1; 8 nucleotides line up with TRBD1. The receptor was derived from a woman aged 50 to 60 with alopecia areata. Some clones in this sample may be carry-over from other donors' samples. CDR3 in amino acids: CASSMDRENTEAFF. CDR3 DNA: TGTGCCAGCTCTATGGACAGGGAGAACACTGAAGCTTTCTTT.